This T cell receptor (beta chain) was captured in a study of T-cell memory formation after mild COVID-19. Background on the study: TCR clusters were mostly confined to one donor each.

The CDR3 totals 13 residues. The V end was cut by 1 base, the J end by 7 bases, with 8 bases between. Germline values: CDR1 SGHRS, CDR2 YFSETQ. Overall study findings and caveats: The finding that pre-infection memory included some responding clones suggested that cross-reactive memory joined. Day 37-peaking second-wave clones had unconfirmed SARS-CoV-2 specificity.

This clonotype was counted a few times. Antigen unknown. TCR alpha and TCR beta cDNA libraries carrying sample barcodes and UMIs were produced by 5'RACE using constant-segment primers. TCRdb passed the 5' RACE reads through MiXCR, listing each CDR3 protein once. The sample yields 300,000 or so distinct CDR3 sequences, approximately 15% seen once. The sequenced sample consisted of PBMCs or a T cell subset sorted from them (not recorded which). The TCR comes from a man between 18 and 29 years old who had mild COVID-19 (a few samples of this study predate the infection). Cell type and time point are not known. This rearrangement joins TRBV5-1 to TRBJ2-2; D is ambiguous. CDR3 region: CASSLNFDGELFF. As DNA, the CDR3 is TGCGCCAGCAGCTTGAATTTTGACGGGGAGCTGTTTTTT.